These T cell receptor beta chains were read from a single sample in a study of cytotoxic CD8 clonotypes in ibrutinib-treated CLL. Measured with immunoSEQ multiplex PCR; TCRdb has only the in-frame clones, and not every one. The table includes some 300,000 clones, around four fifths detected once. The starting material was PBMCs, obtained before ibrutinib treatment. The receptor source for this set is a human donor with chronic lymphocytic leukemia. Each CDR3 is given with its conserved first and last residue. The D gene is left open where the match is weak. Only part of the rows carry a size: once, few, many, or a class if the clone is expanded.

CDR3nt: TGTGCCACCAGCAGAGATTTCTCCAGCCTGGACAATGAGCAGTTCTTC; CDR3aa: CATSRDFSSLDNEQFF; abundance: once; j_gene: TRBJ2-1; v_gene: TRBV15; d_gene: NA; len: 16
CDR3nt: TGTGCCTGGGAACAGGGAAATGAAAAACTGTTTTTT; CDR3aa: CAWEQGNEKLFF; abundance: NA; j_gene: TRBJ1-4; v_gene: TRBV30; d_gene: NA; len: 12
CDR3nt: TGTGCCAGCAGCTCAAGGCAGGAGACCCTCATGAAGCAGTACTTC; CDR3aa: CASSSRQETLMKQYF; abundance: once; j_gene: TRBJ2-7; v_gene: TRBV11-2; d_gene: NA; len: 15
CDR3nt: TGTGCCAGCAGCTTAGCGGGGGTAAATTTGAACACTGAAGCTTTCTTT; CDR3aa: CASSLAGVNLNTEAFF; abundance: once; j_gene: TRBJ1-1; v_gene: TRBV7-8; d_gene: NA; len: 16
CDR3nt: TGTGCCAGCAGCTCGCAGTCAGACAGATCCGTACAAGAGACCCAGTACTTC; CDR3aa: CASSSQSDRSVQETQYF; abundance: NA; j_gene: TRBJ2-5; v_gene: TRBV7-2; d_gene: NA; len: 17
CDR3nt: TGTGCCAGCAGCTTGGATGGGGGTCGCTACGAGCAGTACTTC; CDR3aa: CASSLDGGRYEQYF; abundance: NA; j_gene: TRBJ2-7; v_gene: TRBV5-4; d_gene: NA; len: 14
CDR3nt: TGTGCCAGCAGCGACCTTTCCCGCATTGCTGTCAGTGGCTACACCTTC; CDR3aa: CASSDLSRIAVSGYTF; abundance: few; j_gene: TRBJ1-2; v_gene: TRBV7-9; d_gene: NA; len: 16
CDR3nt: TGTGCCAGCAGCTTCTCAAACTATGGCTACACCTTC; CDR3aa: CASSFSNYGYTF; abundance: few; j_gene: TRBJ1-2; v_gene: TRBV7-2; d_gene: NA; len: 12
CDR3nt: TGCGCCAGCAGCCCACCCAACGACTATAACAATGAGCAGTTCTTC; CDR3aa: CASSPPNDYNNEQFF; abundance: NA; j_gene: TRBJ2-1; v_gene: TRBV5-1; d_gene: NA; len: 15
CDR3nt: TGTGCCAGCAGCCTCAAGACAGGGGCTAATGAAAAACTGTTTTTT; CDR3aa: CASSLKTGANEKLFF; abundance: NA; j_gene: TRBJ1-4; v_gene: TRBV7-9; d_gene: TRBD1; len: 15
CDR3nt: TGCGCCAGCAGGGTGGTAACTGGGACAGGGGACAATGAGCAGTTCTTC; CDR3aa: CASRVVTGTGDNEQFF; abundance: NA; j_gene: TRBJ2-1; v_gene: TRBV5-1; d_gene: TRBD1; len: 16
CDR3nt: TGTGCCAGCAGCGGCCGACAGGGAGGTGGTGCTAATGAAAAACTGTTTTTT; CDR3aa: CASSGRQGGGANEKLFF; abundance: NA; j_gene: TRBJ1-4; v_gene: TRBV11-2; d_gene: TRBD1; len: 17
CDR3nt: TGTGCCAGCAGCTTACTCCCCACGGGGAGCTATGGCTACACCTTC; CDR3aa: CASSLLPTGSYGYTF; abundance: NA; j_gene: TRBJ1-2; v_gene: TRBV11-2; d_gene: NA; len: 15
CDR3nt: TGTGCCTGGAGAAGGCTCCCCTCCTACGAGCAGTACTTC; CDR3aa: CAWRRLPSYEQYF; abundance: few; j_gene: TRBJ2-7; v_gene: TRBV30; d_gene: NA; len: 13
CDR3nt: TGTGCCAGCAGCTCCGGACAGTGGGGGAGGGAAGCTTTCTTT; CDR3aa: CASSSGQWGREAFF; abundance: NA; j_gene: TRBJ1-1; v_gene: TRBV11-3; d_gene: NA; len: 14
CDR3nt: TGCAGTGCTAGAGATGGCACTCCGGGTACCTTC; CDR3aa: CSARDGTPGTF; abundance: NA; j_gene: TRBJ1-2; v_gene: TRBV20-1; d_gene: NA; len: 11
CDR3nt: TGTGCCAGTAGTCCAGGGACAGGGGCAGCCTACGAGCAGTACTTC; CDR3aa: CASSPGTGAAYEQYF; abundance: NA; j_gene: TRBJ2-7; v_gene: TRBV19; d_gene: TRBD1; len: 15
CDR3nt: TGTGCCACCAGCAGAGGGACTAGCGGCCCCTACGAGCAGTACTTC; CDR3aa: CATSRGTSGPYEQYF; abundance: NA; j_gene: TRBJ2-7; v_gene: TRBV15; d_gene: TRBD2; len: 15
CDR3nt: TGTGCCAGCATTTTAGCGGGAGGGCCCGGGGACGAGCAGTACTTC; CDR3aa: CASILAGGPGDEQYF; abundance: NA; j_gene: TRBJ2-7; v_gene: TRBV6-1; d_gene: TRBD2; len: 15
CDR3nt: TGTGCCAGCAGTTTAAATCCCAGCACTGAAGCTTTCTTT; CDR3aa: CASSLNPSTEAFF; abundance: NA; j_gene: TRBJ1-1; v_gene: TRBV27; d_gene: NA; len: 13
CDR3nt: TGCAGCGTAGGGGCGACAATCGGGACTCGCACCTACGAGCAGTACTTC; CDR3aa: CSVGATIGTRTYEQYF; abundance: NA; j_gene: TRBJ2-7; v_gene: TRBV29-1; d_gene: NA; len: 16
CDR3nt: TGTGCCAGCAGCTTATTAGCGGGTACTAGCACAGATACGCAGTATTTT; CDR3aa: CASSLLAGTSTDTQYF; abundance: NA; j_gene: TRBJ2-3; v_gene: TRBV7-6; d_gene: TRBD2; len: 16
CDR3nt: TGCAGCGTTGTTAGGGGGCTGAACACTGAAGCTTTCTTT; CDR3aa: CSVVRGLNTEAFF; abundance: NA; j_gene: TRBJ1-1; v_gene: TRBV29-1; d_gene: TRBD1; len: 13
CDR3nt: TGTGCCAGCAGCCCCCTAGTTGGCTACGAGCAGTACTTC; CDR3aa: CASSPLVGYEQYF; abundance: NA; j_gene: TRBJ2-7; v_gene: TRBV6-6; d_gene: NA; len: 13
CDR3nt: TGTGCCTGGAGTGCCCATAGGGACAGAGCTGGAAACACCATATATTTT; CDR3aa: CAWSAHRDRAGNTIYF; abundance: NA; j_gene: TRBJ1-3; v_gene: TRBV30; d_gene: TRBD1; len: 16
CDR3nt: TGCGCCAGCATCCTGGGGCTAGCGGCAGTCAATGAGCAGTTCTTC; CDR3aa: CASILGLAAVNEQFF; abundance: NA; j_gene: TRBJ2-1; v_gene: TRBV5-1; d_gene: TRBD2; len: 15
CDR3nt: TGTGCCAGCAGCCCCCCGAGGGGGGCCACCATGAACACTGAAGCTTTCTTT; CDR3aa: CASSPPRGATMNTEAFF; abundance: NA; j_gene: TRBJ1-1; v_gene: TRBV4-2; d_gene: NA; len: 17
CDR3nt: TGTGCCAGCAGTTTTCGGAGACTAGCCGGTTCCTACGAGCAGTACTTC; CDR3aa: CASSFRRLAGSYEQYF; abundance: NA; j_gene: TRBJ2-7; v_gene: TRBV27; d_gene: TRBD2; len: 16
CDR3nt: TGTGCCAGCAGTATCGGCACGCTTAGCGCCTACAATGAGCAGTTCTTC; CDR3aa: CASSIGTLSAYNEQFF; abundance: NA; j_gene: TRBJ2-1; v_gene: TRBV25-1; d_gene: NA; len: 16
CDR3nt: TGTGCCAGCAGTTTGGGGTTCGATGGGCGGCCCCAGCATTTT; CDR3aa: CASSLGFDGRPQHF; abundance: once; j_gene: TRBJ1-5; v_gene: TRBV27; d_gene: NA; len: 14
CDR3nt: TGTGCCAGTACCCTCGACAGGTCTGGGGCCAACGTCCTGACTTTC; CDR3aa: CASTLDRSGANVLTF; abundance: NA; j_gene: TRBJ2-6; v_gene: TRBV19; d_gene: NA; len: 15
CDR3nt: TGTGCCAGCTCACCGGTCGGGGGCAGGACAACTAACTATGGCTACACCTTC; CDR3aa: CASSPVGGRTTNYGYTF; abundance: NA; j_gene: TRBJ1-2; v_gene: TRBV18; d_gene: NA; len: 17
CDR3nt: TGCGCCAGCAGTGAGTCGCCAGGGAATAGCAATCAGCCCCAGCATTTT; CDR3aa: CASSESPGNSNQPQHF; abundance: many; j_gene: TRBJ1-5; v_gene: TRBV10-2; d_gene: NA; len: 16